The clone carrying this T cell receptor beta chain was detected only once. Its antigen is unidentified. These data originate in a study of cytomegalovirus exposure and HLA in healthy donors. These donors counted as nominally healthy when sampled, but unrecorded immune exposures were likely. Study-wide findings and caveats: Using a false discovery rate of 0.05, a later analysis showed that around 16,000 TCR beta sequences were associated with HLA alleles. Immune exposure information available was restricted to CMV serostatus.

In the PCR, 60 Vbeta and 13 Jbeta primers were used. The table came from immunoSEQ multiplex PCR; TCRdb's copy has only in-frame clones and leaves some out. There are about 81,000 clones in the sample; just over 75% occur only once, and approximately 3% lies in the top ten. This TCR was recovered from a man aged 50 or older in good health and CMV-seropositive. Sequenced sample: PBMCs.

CDR3 DNA: TGCGCCAGCAGCCATGAGACTAGCGGTAGTAAGGCCAAAAACATTCAGTACTTC. It yields the protein CASSHETSGSKAKNIQYF. V usage is TRBV4-3 and J usage is TRBJ2-4; 9 bases fit TRBD2. Germline V lookup: CDR1 LGHNA, CDR2 YSLEER. The CDR3 contains 18 residues. Trimming took 3 bases from V and 1 from J; bases not matched to a gene: 10.